This entry lists 8 T cell receptor beta chains sequenced from one sample in a study of T cell responses to AZD1222 COVID-19 vaccine. Assay used: immunoSEQ multiplex PCR; TCRdb lists only in-frame clones, some missing. The data show over 130,000 clones, roughly 91% seen once. Specimen: peripheral blood, collected on day 0 of AZD1222 vaccination. The receptors originated from an adult in good health.

The genes are TRBV5-8 and TRBJ1-5, with unresolved D. Germline loops: CDR1 SGHTS, CDR2 YDEGEE. Deletions cut 2 bases from V and 2 bases from J, with 11 bases between. This CDR3 spans 15 amino acids. For the CDR3, the DNA is TGTGCCAGCAGCTTCGGGAAGTTTGGCAATCAGCCCCAGCATTTT. It encodes CASSFGKFGNQPQHF.

This clone was counted between two and nine times. The J gene is TRBJ2-5, the V gene TRBV7-9; TRBD2 aligns across 7 bases. Germline V CDR1 and CDR2: SEHNR, FQNEAQ (reference sequence). This CDR3 contains 17 residues. J lost 1 base, V lost 3 bases, and 11 bases had no gene match. This CDR3 is CASSFFPSGISQETQYF. The CDR3 bases are TGTGCCAGCAGCTTCTTTCCTAGCGGTATATCCCAAGAGACCCAGTACTTC. The full variable domain, completed using reference TRBV7-9 and TRBJ2-5, is DTGVSQNPRHKITKRGQNVTFRCDPISEHNRLYWYRQTLGQGPEFLTYFQNEAQLEKSRLLSDRFSAERPKGSFSTLEIQRTEQGDSAMYLCASSFFPSGISQETQYFGPGTRLLVL.

This clone came up once. V is TRBV6-5 and J is TRBJ1-6; D gene unclear. Per the germline V gene, CDR1 is MNHEY and CDR2 is SVGAGI. Trimming stripped 0 bases from V and 6 bases from J, with 3 bases between. This CDR3 has 13 residues. CDR3 sequence (DNA): TGTGCCAGCAGTTACTCGCTTAATTCACCCCTCCACTTT. Protein: CASSYSLNSPLHF.

The CDR3 reads CASSLNARDTDTQYF. CDR3 DNA sequence: TGTGCCAGCAGCTTAAATGCCCGGGACACAGATACGCAGTATTTT. The chain carries TRBV7-6 and TRBJ2-3; D is possibly TRBD2 (5 bases). CDR1 is SGHVS, CDR2 FNYEAQ, per germline. The CDR3 totals 15 residues. V shed 2 bases and J shed 2 bases, with 11 bases lying between them. The full variable domain, with the rest looked up from reference TRBV7-6 and TRBJ2-3, is GAGVSQSPRYKVTKRGQDVALRCDPISGHVSLYWYRQALGQGPEFLTYFNYEAQQDKSGLPNDRFSAERPEGSISTLTIQRTEQRDSAMYRCASSLNARDTDTQYFGPGTRLTVL.

The chain carries TRBV18 and TRBJ2-7; possible D gene TRBD2, 6 bases. The V and J ends lost 2 bases and 3 bases respectively, with 8 bases between them. Germline V gene data show CDR1 as KGHSH and CDR2 as LQKENI. The CDR3 runs to 13 residues. The DNA for the CDR3 is TGTGCCAGCTCACCAGGGGGGTACTACGAGCAGTACTTC. This gives the protein CASSPGGYYEQYF. Full variable domain (missing parts from reference TRBV18 and TRBJ2-7): NAGVMQNPRHLVRRRGQEARLRCSPMKGHSHVYWYRQLPEEGLKFMVYLQKENIIDESGMPKERFSAEFPKEGPSILRIQQVVRGDSAAYFCASSPGGYYEQYFGPGTRLTVT.

The chain joins TRBV12-3 or TRBV12-4 to TRBJ1-5; no clear D gene. This CDR3 has 13 amino acids. The ends were cut back, 4 bases at V and 7 bases at J, with 11 bases in the middle. The CDR3 sequence is CASSSRGSQPQHF. As DNA, the CDR3 is TGTGCCAGCAGTTCACGTGGAAGCCAGCCCCAGCATTTT.

The CDR3 DNA sequence: TGTGCCTGGGGATTACAGGGGCTCATGAACACTGAAGCTTTCTTT. Encoded protein: CAWGLQGLMNTEAFF. The rearrangement joins TRBV30 to TRBJ1-1; 7 bases are shared with TRBD1. V lost 5 bases and J lost 0; bases outside the gene matches: 9. Germline lookup yields CDR1 GTSNPN and CDR2 SVGIG (reference sequence). This CDR3 region has 15 residues.

The CDR3 nucleotides read TGTGCCAGCAGCTTGGACAGGGCGACTGAAGCTTTCTTT. Its translation: CASSLDRATEAFF. J is TRBJ1-1 and V is TRBV5-8; a weak D match, TRBD1 (6 bases). Per the germline V gene, CDR1 is SGHTS and CDR2 is YDEGEE. The CDR3 is made up of 13 amino acids. Trimming removed 0 bases from V and 5 bases from J, with 8 bases in between.